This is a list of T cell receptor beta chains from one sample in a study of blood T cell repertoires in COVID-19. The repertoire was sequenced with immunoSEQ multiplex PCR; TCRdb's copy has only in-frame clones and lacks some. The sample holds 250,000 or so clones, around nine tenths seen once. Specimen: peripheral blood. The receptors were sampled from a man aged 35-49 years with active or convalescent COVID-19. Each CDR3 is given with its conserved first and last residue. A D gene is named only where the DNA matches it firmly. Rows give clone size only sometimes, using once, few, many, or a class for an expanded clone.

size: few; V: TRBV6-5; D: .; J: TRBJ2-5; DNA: TGTGCCAGCAGTTTTGCCTCCAGGAGGAGGGAGACCCAGTACTTC; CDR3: CASSFASRRRETQYF
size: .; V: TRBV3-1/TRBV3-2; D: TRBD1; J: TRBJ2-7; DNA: TGTGCCAGCAGCCAAACGGGACAGGGGAAACACGAGCAGTACTTC; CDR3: CASSQTGQGKHEQYF
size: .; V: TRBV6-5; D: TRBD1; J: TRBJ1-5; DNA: TGTGCCAGCAGGCAGGGGGAGGCTCAGCCCCAGCATTTT; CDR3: CASRQGEAQPQHF
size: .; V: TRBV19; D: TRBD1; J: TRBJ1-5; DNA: TGTGCCAGTAGTATCCAGGGGGCGGGAGATCAGCCCCAGCATTTT; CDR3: CASSIQGAGDQPQHF
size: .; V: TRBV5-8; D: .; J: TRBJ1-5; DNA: TGTGCCAGCAGCTTGATGACAGCTAGCAATCAGCCCCAGCATTTT; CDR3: CASSLMTASNQPQHF
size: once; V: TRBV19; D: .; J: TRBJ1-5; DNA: TGTGCCAGTAGTCCCCGGGACACCTACAATCAGCTCCAGCATTTT; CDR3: CASSPRDTYNQLQHF
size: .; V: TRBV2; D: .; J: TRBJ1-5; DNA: TGTGCCAGCAGTGGTTACAGGGTGCTAAAACAGCCCCAGCATTTT; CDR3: CASSGYRVLKQPQHF
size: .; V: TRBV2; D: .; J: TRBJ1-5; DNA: TGTGCCAGCACGCCAGGGGCCAATCAGCCCCAGCATTTT; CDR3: CASTPGANQPQHF
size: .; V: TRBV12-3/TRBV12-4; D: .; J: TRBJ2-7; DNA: TGTGCCAGCAGTGTAACTTCCTACGAGCAGTACTTC; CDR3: CASSVTSYEQYF
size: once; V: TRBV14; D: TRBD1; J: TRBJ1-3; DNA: TGTGCCAGCAGTCGGACAGGAGGAAACACCATATATTTT; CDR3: CASSRTGGNTIYF
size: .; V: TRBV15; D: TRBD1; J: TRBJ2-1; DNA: TGTGCCACCAGCCAGACCCCCGAGACAGGGGATGGTGAGCAGTTCTTC; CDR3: CATSQTPETGDGEQFF
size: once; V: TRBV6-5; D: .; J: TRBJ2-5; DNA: TGTGCCAGCAGTTACTTTCCTCAAGAGACCCAGTACTTC; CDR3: CASSYFPQETQYF
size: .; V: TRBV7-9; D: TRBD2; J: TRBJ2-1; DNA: TGTGCCAGCAGCTTAGTGGGACGGGCCGGCGGGGGGAATGAGCAGTTCTTC; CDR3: CASSLVGRAGGGNEQFF
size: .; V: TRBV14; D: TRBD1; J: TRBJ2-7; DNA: TGTGCCAGCAGCCTGGGACAGAATCCGTCTCTCGGGCAGTACTTC; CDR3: CASSLGQNPSLGQYF
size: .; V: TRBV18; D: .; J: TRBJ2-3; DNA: TGTGCCAGCTCACCGGTGCTAGCGTCAGATACGCAGTATTTT; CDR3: CASSPVLASDTQYF
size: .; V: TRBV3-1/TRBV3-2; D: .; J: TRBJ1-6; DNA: TGTGCCAGCAGCGGGGGGGATTCACCCCTCCACTTT; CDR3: CASSGGDSPLHF
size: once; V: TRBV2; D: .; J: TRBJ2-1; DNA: TGTGCCAGCAGTGCAGACAAGGCCCCGTACAATGAGCAGTTCTTC; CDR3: CASSADKAPYNEQFF
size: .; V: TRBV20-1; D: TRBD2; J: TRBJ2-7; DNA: TGCAGTGCTAGTGGGCGCGGGAGTGGCTACGAGCAGTACTTC; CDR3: CSASGRGSGYEQYF